These 29 T cell receptor beta chains originate from one sample sequenced in a study of cytomegalovirus exposure and HLA in healthy donors. Measured with immunoSEQ multiplex PCR; TCRdb has only the in-frame clones, and not every one. The data contain some 250,000 clones, approximately 83% of them singletons. Sequencing was carried out using PBMCs. The receptors shown here come from a woman aged 30 to 39 in good health and CMV-seropositive.

This chain joins TRBV15 and TRBJ1-4; tentatively, D is TRBD1 (5 bases). Germline V CDR1 and CDR2: LNHNV, YYDKDF (reference sequence). CDR3 length: 14 amino acids. V lost 3 bases and J 7 bases, leaving 12 bases between the germline ends. The CDR3 DNA reads as TGTGCCACCAGCAGGGGGGGTTTAGGTGAAAAACTGTTTTTT. Its translation is CATSRGGLGEKLFF.

This clone appeared a single time. The V and J genes are TRBV11-2 and TRBJ2-1, with 8 bases fitting TRBD2. J gave up 5 bases and V 4 bases, and 19 bases lay outside the gene matches. The CDR3 length is 19 residues. CDR1 and CDR2 (germline): SGHAT, FQNNGV. The CDR3 loop is CASSSFQASLAGLHNEQFF. For the CDR3, the DNA is TGTGCCAGCAGCTCGTTCCAGGCATCCTTAGCGGGGTTGCACAATGAGCAGTTCTTC.

The genes are TRBV11-2 and TRBJ1-2, with 10 bases aligning to TRBD1. With V trimmed by 6 bases and J by 5 bases, 12 bases remained unmatched. Germline V gene data show CDR1 as SGHAT and CDR2 as FQNNGV. This CDR3 is 16 amino acids long. CDR3 DNA: TGTGCCAGCAGGCCGATTGCGGGACAGGGGTATTATGGCTACACCTTC. Its protein product is CASRPIAGQGYYGYTF.

The V call is TRBV11-2, the J call TRBJ1-3, with 11 bases identical to TRBD1. Germline loops: CDR1 SGHAT, CDR2 FQNNGV. The V and J ends lost 4 bases and 3 bases, in that order; junction bases with no gene match: 8. The CDR3 consists of 17 residues. CDR3 sequence: CASSSAGQGAGGNTIYF. The CDR3 coding sequence is TGTGCCAGCAGCTCGGCCGGACAGGGGGCGGGTGGAAACACCATATATTTT.

The chain is built from TRBV5-1 and TRBJ2-1; possible D gene TRBD1, 6 bases. The CDR3 is made up of 13 amino acids. The V end lost 2 bases, the J end lost 9 bases, and 12 bases lay between the germline ends. Per the germline V gene, CDR1 is SGHRS and CDR2 is YFSETQ. DNA of the CDR3: TGCGCCAGCAGCTTAGAGGGGGTGAGTGAGCAGTTCTTC. It is translated as CASSLEGVSEQFF. Filled out from reference TRBV5-1 and TRBJ2-1, the complete variable domain reads KAGVTQTPRYLIKTRGQQVTLSCSPISGHRSVSWYQQTPGQGLQFLFEYFSETQRNKGNFPGRFSGRQFSNSRSEMNVSTLELGDSALYLCASSLEGVSEQFFGPGTRLTVL.

This chain connects TRBV9 to TRBJ2-1; TRBD2 aligns across 8 bases. V shed 3 bases and J 3 bases; nucleotides not matched to a gene: 5. Germline V gene lookup returns CDR1 SGDLS and CDR2 YYNGEE. The CDR3 is 15 amino acids. The CDR3 is CASSAGTSLYNEQFF. CDR3 nucleotide sequence: TGTGCCAGCAGCGCCGGGACTAGTCTCTACAATGAGCAGTTCTTC.

The rearrangement uses TRBV27 and TRBJ2-3; possible D gene TRBD1, 6 bases. The CDR3 runs to 15 residues. Trimming removed 6 bases from V and 2 bases from J, with 15 bases in between. Germline assignment: CDR1 MNHEY and CDR2 SMNVEV (reference sequence). The DNA for the CDR3 is TGTGCCAGCAGCCAGGGGTCTTCAAACACAGATACGCAGTATTTT. Translating it yields CASSQGSSNTDTQYF.

The chain employs TRBV19 and TRBJ2-3, with 8 bases identical to TRBD1. V lost 11 bases, J lost 0 bases, and 4 bases stayed unmatched. The CDR3 length is 13 residues. Germline assignment: CDR1 LNHDA and CDR2 SQIVND (reference sequence). Written as DNA, the CDR3 is TGTGCCTGTGGGGACAGGAGCACAGATACGCAGTATTTT. It yields the protein CACGDRSTDTQYF. Drawing the rest from reference TRBV19 and TRBJ2-3, the complete variable domain is DGGITQSPKYLFRKEGQNVTLSCEQNLNHDAMYWYRQDPGQGLRLIYYSQIVNDFQKGDIAEGYSVSREKKESFPLTVTSAQKNPTAFYLCACGDRSTDTQYFGPGTRLTVL.

The CDR3 sequence: CASSPQGTGEKLFF. The CDR3 nucleotides are TGTGCCAGCAGTCCACAGGGAACAGGTGAAAAACTGTTTTTT. The V call is TRBV28, the J call TRBJ1-4; tentatively, D is TRBD1 (6 bases). V was pared by 5 bases and J by 7 bases, with 14 bases between. CDR1 MDHEN and CDR2 SYDVKM come from the germline V gene. The CDR3 spans 14 residues. Based on the CDR3 plus reference TRBV28 and TRBJ1-4, the full variable domain is DVKVTQSSRYLVKRTGEKVFLECVQDMDHENMFWYRQDPGLGLRLIYFSYDVKMKEKGDIPEGYSVSREKKERFSLILESASTNQTSMYLCASSPQGTGEKLFFGSGTQLSVL.

The chain carries TRBV5-1 and TRBJ1-2; 7 bases fit TRBD1. The CDR3 extends over 15 amino acids. V gave up 0 bases and J gave up 3 bases; unmatched junction bases: 5. Per the germline V gene, CDR1 is SGHRS and CDR2 is YFSETQ. Written as DNA, the CDR3 is TGCGCCAGCAGCTTGGTGGTGGGACAGTACTATGGCTACACCTTC. Translated, it gives CASSLVVGQYYGYTF.

The sample holds one count of this clone. The J gene is TRBJ2-7, the V gene TRBV11-3; 8 nucleotides line up with TRBD2. Germline V gene sequence: CDR1 SGHNT, CDR2 YENEEA. Trimming took 4 bases from V and 7 from J; bases not matched to a gene: 9. This CDR3 is built from 14 residues. The CDR3 coding sequence is TGTGCCAGCAGCTCACCTAGCGGGTCTGAGGAGCAGTACTTC. Protein product: CASSSPSGSEEQYF.

This clone was recorded a few times. The chain couples TRBV27 to TRBJ1-2; tentative D call: TRBD1 (5 bases). Germline values: CDR1 MNHEY, CDR2 SMNVEV (reference sequence). The CDR3 sequence is 14 residues long. Trimming took off 0 bases at V and 9 bases at J, with 14 bases between the two ends. The CDR3 bases are TGTGCCAGCAGTTTATCGGGACTGAGGCTTAGCTACACCTTC. Amino acid sequence: CASSLSGLRLSYTF.

The gene calls are TRBV18 and TRBJ2-2; D unresolved. Germline V lookup: CDR1 KGHSH, CDR2 LQKENI. Trimming left V 2 bases short and J 5 bases short, with 6 bases between. This CDR3 region has 13 residues. The CDR3 loop reads CASSPTSTGELFF. For the CDR3, the DNA is TGTGCCAGCTCACCAACTTCGACCGGGGAGCTGTTTTTT.

V usage is TRBV2 and J usage is TRBJ2-2, with D perhaps matching TRBD1 (5 bases). The germline CDR1 and CDR2 sequences are SNHLY and FYNNEI. CDR3 size: 14 residues. Deletions cut 5 bases from V and 9 bases from J, with 16 bases between. This CDR3 is CASSPRDYQRELFF. DNA for the CDR3: TGTGCCAGCAGTCCCAGGGATTACCAACGGGAGCTGTTTTTT.

V and J are TRBV10-3 and TRBJ2-7; TRBD2 matches 10 bases. Germline V gene data show CDR1 as ENHRY and CDR2 as SYGVKD. J gave up 7 bases and V 2 bases, and 14 bases lay outside the gene matches. CDR3 size: 17 residues. CDR3 sequence reads: CAISEPNLAGANKEQYF. For the CDR3, the DNA is TGTGCCATCAGTGAGCCTAACCTAGCGGGAGCGAATAAAGAGCAGTACTTC.

This chain uses TRBV5-1 with TRBJ2-2; 8 nucleotides line up with TRBD1. The trim removed 5 bases at V and 6 bases at J, leaving 6 bases unmatched. CDR1 is SGHRS and CDR2 is YFSETQ in the germline V gene. The CDR3 consists of 14 residues. The CDR3 bases are TGCGCCAGCAGTTCGCAGGGGGCGTCCGGGGAGCTGTTTTTT. Residues: CASSSQGASGELFF. The full variable domain, its missing parts supplied by reference TRBV5-1 and TRBJ2-2, is KAGVTQTPRYLIKTRGQQVTLSCSPISGHRSVSWYQQTPGQGLQFLFEYFSETQRNKGNFPGRFSGRQFSNSRSEMNVSTLELGDSALYLCASSSQGASGELFFGEGSRLTVL.

The chain has TRBV5-4 and TRBJ2-1; weak D call: TRBD2 (6 bases). Between the trimmed V and J ends, which lost 4 bases and 0 bases, there was a span of 11 bases. The CDR3 totals 15 residues. Germline lookup yields CDR1 SGHNT and CDR2 YYREEE (reference sequence). This CDR3 reads CASSVGLLSYNEQFF. CDR3 nucleotides: TGTGCCAGCAGCGTGGGACTCCTCTCCTACAATGAGCAGTTCTTC.

This clone has only one observation. The gene calls are TRBV6-1 and TRBJ2-7; D might be TRBD2 (6 bases). Trimming removed 7 bases at V and 5 bases at J, with 18 bases between. Per the germline V gene, CDR1 is MNHNS and CDR2 is SASEGT. The CDR3 extends over 14 amino acids. CDR3 residues: CASKYGRGGDEQYF. CDR3 in DNA: TGTGCCAGCAAGTACGGGAGAGGCGGGGACGAGCAGTACTTC.

The rearrangement joins TRBV6-4 to TRBJ1-1; 7 bases are shared with TRBD1. Per the germline V gene, CDR1 is MRHNA and CDR2 is SNTAGT. CDR3 length equals 16 residues. The ends lost 0 bases at V and 10 bases at J; junction bases unmatched: 14. DNA of the CDR3: TGTGCCAGCAGTGACTCCGGGACAGAGCCTTCGAAGGGAGCTTTCTTT. It yields the protein CASSDSGTEPSKGAFF.

This clone is a singleton in its sample. The chain carries TRBV27 and TRBJ2-1, with a weak D call TRBD2 (5 bases). The CDR3 loop spans 15 amino acids. Between the trimmed V and J ends, which lost 5 bases and 0 bases, there was a span of 11 bases. Per germline, CDR1 MNHEY and CDR2 SMNVEV (reference sequence). The CDR3 here is CASSLGLLSYNEQFF. CDR3 sequence (DNA): TGTGCCAGCAGTCTAGGACTTCTCTCCTACAATGAGCAGTTCTTC.

Only one count was recorded for this clone. This sequence joins TRBV11-1 and TRBJ2-7; 7 bases match TRBD1. The CDR3 loop spans 14 amino acids. Germline V gene sequence: CDR1 SGHAT, CDR2 FQDESV (reference sequence). V was pared by 5 bases and J by 5 bases, with 9 bases of the junction left unmatched. The CDR3 loop is CASSRLTGANEQYF. DNA for the CDR3: TGTGCCAGCAGCCGATTAACAGGGGCCAACGAGCAGTACTTC.

The chain uses TRBV9 and TRBJ1-2; D remains unclear. Germline loops: CDR1 SGDLS, CDR2 YYNGEE. Between the trimmed V and J ends, which lost 1 base and 8 bases, there was a span of 9 bases. The CDR3 runs 12 residues. The CDR3 region is CASSVQGGGYTF. DNA for the CDR3: TGTGCCAGCAGCGTACAAGGAGGCGGCTACACCTTC.

This clone was recorded a few times. The chain combines TRBV5-4 with TRBJ2-7, with TRBD2 identical over 12 bases. The CDR3 is 16 amino acids. J gave up 7 bases and V 0 bases, and 8 bases lay outside the gene matches. Looked up from germline, CDR1 is SGHNT and CDR2 is YYREEE (reference sequence). CDR3 sequence reads: CASSLATSGSLGEQYF. DNA for the CDR3: TGTGCCAGCAGCTTGGCGACTAGCGGGAGTTTGGGGGAGCAGTACTTC.

As regards this clone: Other nucleotide sequences in the sample specify the same CDR3. The rearrangement uses TRBV5-1 and TRBJ2-7; 9 bases map to TRBD1. Germline V gene data show CDR1 as SGHRS and CDR2 as YFSETQ. CDR3 length: 14 residues. V gave up 4 bases and J gave up 3 bases; unmatched junction bases: 5. CDR3 sequence: CASSPMGQGYEQYF. CDR3 nucleotides: TGCGCCAGCAGCCCGATGGGACAGGGCTACGAGCAGTACTTC. The full variable domain, rest sourced from reference TRBV5-1 and TRBJ2-7, is KAGVTQTPRYLIKTRGQQVTLSCSPISGHRSVSWYQQTPGQGLQFLFEYFSETQRNKGNFPGRFSGRQFSNSRSEMNVSTLELGDSALYLCASSPMGQGYEQYFGPGTRLTVT.

The chain uses TRBV6-5 and TRBJ1-1; the match to TRBD1 covers 10 bases. Germline-derived CDR1 and CDR2 are MNHEY and SVGAGI. V was pared by 4 bases and J by 6 bases, with 8 bases of the junction left unmatched. This CDR3 is 15 amino acids long. DNA of the CDR3: TGTGCCAGCAGTTCCGAGACAGGGGGCATGGCTGAAGCTTTCTTT. It codes for CASSSETGGMAEAFF.

For the CDR3, the DNA is TGCAGTGCTAGGCCGGCGGGAGGCTACACCTTC. This codes for CSARPAGGYTF. V usage is TRBV20-1 and J usage is TRBJ1-2; no reliable D call. Germline CDR1 and CDR2: DFQATT and SNEGSKA (reference sequence). The CDR3 spans 11 residues. The ends were cut back, 3 bases at V and 8 bases at J, with 10 bases in the middle.

The chain couples TRBV28 to TRBJ2-7; D is possibly TRBD1 (6 bases). In germline, CDR1 is MDHEN, CDR2 SYDVKM. This CDR3 has 14 residues. V shed 5 bases and J shed 3 bases, with 14 bases lying between them. The CDR3 bases are TGTGCCAGCAGTCCTCCGGGACAAATCTACGAGCAGTACTTC. This sequence encodes CASSPPGQIYEQYF.

The gene calls are TRBV5-4 and TRBJ2-2, with TRBD2 as a possible D gene (6 bases). V lost 4 bases and J lost 2, with 15 bases in between. The CDR3 extends over 16 amino acids. Looked up from germline, CDR1 is SGHNT and CDR2 is YYREEE (reference sequence). The CDR3 bases are TGTGCCAGCAGCCATCCTGGCGGGAAAAACACCGGGGAGCTGTTTTTT. Protein product: CASSHPGGKNTGELFF.

V usage is TRBV6-1 and J usage is TRBJ2-7; 9 nucleotides agree with TRBD1. This CDR3 region has 19 residues. Germline lookup yields CDR1 MNHNS and CDR2 SASEGT. The junction had 16 bases not matched to a gene; V was cut back by 4 bases and J by 0 bases. This CDR3 reads CASSVGTGKRGPSSYEQYF. The CDR3 DNA follows: TGTGCCAGCAGTGTCGGGACAGGGAAGAGAGGTCCAAGCTCCTACGAGCAGTACTTC.